These 2 T cell receptor beta chains were all obtained from the same sample, sequenced in a study of neurological immune-mediated disorders. TCRdb fed the 5' RACE reads into MiXCR, producing one record per CDR3 protein. The sample records approximately 90,000 distinct CDR3 sequences, 3.5% being singletons. Sequenced: PBMCs. These receptor sequences come from a woman between 18 and 29 years old with multiple sclerosis.

As regards this clonotype: A read error may explain this, as a much larger clone is one base away. This chain connects TRBV7-9 to TRBJ2-1; unclear D gene. Per the germline V gene, CDR1 is SEHNR and CDR2 is FQNEAQ (reference sequence). The V gene lost 5 bases and the J gene lost 6 bases, with 14 bases spanning the gap. The CDR3 has 14 residues. CDR3 nucleotide sequence: TGTGCCAGCAGCCCTCCCCCGAATTTCAATGAGCAGTTCTTC. Translating it yields CASSPPPNFNEQFF.

Many counts were recorded for this clonotype. The J gene is TRBJ2-1, the V gene TRBV20-1, with 9 bases matching TRBD2. From germline, CDR1 is DFQATT and CDR2 SNEGSKA (reference sequence). The CDR3 is made up of 15 amino acids. V was clipped by 3 bases and J by 5 bases; unmatched bases: 8. CDR3 sequence reads: CSASKVAGAHNEQFF. The CDR3 region has the DNA TGCAGTGCTAGCAAGGTAGCGGGAGCCCACAATGAGCAGTTCTTC.